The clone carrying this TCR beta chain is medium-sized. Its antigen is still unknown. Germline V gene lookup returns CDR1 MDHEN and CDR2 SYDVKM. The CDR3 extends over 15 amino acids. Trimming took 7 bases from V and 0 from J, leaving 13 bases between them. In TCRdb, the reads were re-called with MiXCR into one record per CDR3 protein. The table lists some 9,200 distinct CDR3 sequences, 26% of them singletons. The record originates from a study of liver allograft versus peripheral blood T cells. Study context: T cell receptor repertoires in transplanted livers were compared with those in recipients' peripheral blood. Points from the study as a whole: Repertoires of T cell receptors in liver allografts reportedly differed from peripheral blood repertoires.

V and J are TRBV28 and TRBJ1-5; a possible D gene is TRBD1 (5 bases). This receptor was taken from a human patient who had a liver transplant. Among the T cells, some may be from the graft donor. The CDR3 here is CASNAAGDSNQPQHF. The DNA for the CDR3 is TGTGCCAGCAATGCTGCGGGGGATAGCAATCAGCCCCAGCATTTT.